A single sample is the source of the 12 T cell receptor beta chains below, sequenced in a study of blood T cell repertoires in COVID-19. TCRdb's copy holds only in-frame clones and misses some; the assay was immunoSEQ multiplex PCR. Of about 71,000 clones detected, 80% to 90% appear once; the ten largest clones hold approximately 2.7%. Sample: peripheral blood. The receptors shown here come from a middle-aged man with acute or convalescent COVID-19.

The gene calls are TRBV12-3 or TRBV12-4 and TRBJ1-6, with D hard to call. Trimming left V 3 bases short and J 10 bases short, with 10 bases between. The CDR3 runs 13 residues. CDR3 DNA: TGTGCCAGCAGTTTTTCAGAGGGCTCACCCCTCCACTTT. This translates into CASSFSEGSPLHF.

This rearrangement joins TRBV4-2 to TRBJ1-4, with 7 bases lining up with TRBD1. V lost 1 base, J lost 1 base, and 6 bases stayed unmatched. The CDR3 length is 17 residues. CDR1 is LGHNA and CDR2 is YNFKEQ in the germline V gene. CDR3 sequence: CASSQVRQGVTNEKLFF. Here the CDR3 DNA reads TGTGCCAGCAGCCAAGTTCGGCAGGGGGTAACTAATGAAAAACTGTTTTTT.

The CDR3: CASSKDTRNQPQHF. In DNA, the CDR3 is TGTGCCAGCAGTAAGGACACCCGTAATCAGCCCCAGCATTTT. The V gene is TRBV2, the J gene TRBJ1-5; D is possibly TRBD1 (5 bases). CDR3 size: 14 residues. Germline V gene data show CDR1 as SNHLY and CDR2 as FYNNEI. Trimming shortened V by 5 bases and J by 4 bases, and 12 bases separated the two germline ends.

The chain has TRBV7-2 and TRBJ1-5; TRBD1 might be the D (6 bases). This CDR3 is built from 13 residues. The V end was cut by 4 bases, the J end by 4 bases, with 8 bases between. CDR1 is SGHTA, CDR2 FQGNSA, per germline. The chain's CDR3 is CASSSQGNQPQHF. DNA of the CDR3: TGTGCCAGCAGCTCGCAGGGGAATCAGCCCCAGCATTTT.

The chain joins TRBV5-1 to TRBJ2-3; TRBD1 is a possible D gene (6 bases). Germline CDR1 reads SGHRS; CDR2 reads YFSETQ. This CDR3 region has 14 residues. V dropped 6 bases and J dropped 1 base, with 12 bases sitting between them. The CDR3 DNA sequence: TGCGCCAGCAAGGGACACCCGGGCACAGATACGCAGTATTTT. Amino acids: CASKGHPGTDTQYF.

The chain uses TRBV19 and TRBJ2-5; 8 bases agree with TRBD2. The CDR3 spans 14 residues. Germline V CDR1 and CDR2: LNHDA, SQIVND (reference sequence). Losses at the gene ends were 8 bases for V and 4 bases for J; bases not matched to a gene: 9. The CDR3 spells CASGSSGRGETQYF. The CDR3 bases are TGTGCCAGTGGCTCGAGCGGGAGAGGAGAGACCCAGTACTTC.

CDR3 bases: TGTGCCAGCAGCCCCCGACAGGGGGTGGGTCAGCCCCAGCATTTT. Residues: CASSPRQGVGQPQHF. The rearrangement links TRBV7-2 to TRBJ1-5, with 9 bases identical to TRBD1. Per germline, CDR1 SGHTA and CDR2 FQGNSA. V gave up 5 bases and J gave up 6 bases; unmatched junction bases: 8. This CDR3 contains 15 residues.

V gene TRBV10-1 combines with J gene TRBJ2-5; the match to TRBD1 covers 7 bases. The trim removed 6 bases at V and 1 base at J, leaving 8 bases unmatched. The CDR3 sequence is 15 residues long. The germline CDR1 and CDR2 sequences are WNHNN and SYGVQD (reference sequence). Here the CDR3 reads CASSAGGRVQETQYF. In DNA form, the CDR3 reads TGCGCCAGCAGCGCAGGGGGAAGAGTCCAAGAGACCCAGTACTTC.

This rearrangement joins TRBV7-9 to TRBJ1-4; 9 positions match TRBD1. The CDR3 has 15 residues. V trimming: 2 bases; J trimming: 6 bases; junction bases outside the gene matches: 4. Germline CDR1 and CDR2: SEHNR and FQNEAQ (reference sequence). The CDR3 bases are TGTGCCAGCAGCTTATCCGGACAGGGGCATGAAAAACTGTTTTTT. Its protein is CASSLSGQGHEKLFF. The full variable domain, its missing parts supplied by reference TRBV7-9 and TRBJ1-4, is DTGVSQNPRHKITKRGQNVTFRCDPISEHNRLYWYRQTLGQGPEFLTYFQNEAQLEKSRLLSDRFSAERPKGSFSTLEIQRTEQGDSAMYLCASSLSGQGHEKLFFGSGTQLSVL.

The CDR3 region is CASSMPGVRSQPQHF. The CDR3 coding sequence is TGTGCCAGTAGTATGCCGGGGGTAAGGAGTCAGCCCCAGCATTTT. This chain joins TRBV19 and TRBJ1-5, with a tentative D call TRBD1 (5 bases). The germline V and J ends were trimmed by 3 bases and 6 bases, with 15 bases remaining between them. The CDR3 loop spans 15 amino acids. CDR1 is LNHDA and CDR2 is SQIVND in the germline V gene (reference sequence). The entire variable domain, with the rest obtained from reference TRBV19 and TRBJ1-5, is as follows: DGGITQSPKYLFRKEGQNVTLSCEQNLNHDAMYWYRQDPGQGLRLIYYSQIVNDFQKGDIAEGYSVSREKKESFPLTVTSAQKNPTAFYLCASSMPGVRSQPQHFGDGTRLSIL.

This rearrangement joins TRBV28 to TRBJ1-1; the match to TRBD1 covers 10 bases. Germline CDR1 MDHEN, CDR2 SYDVKM. The CDR3 covers 15 residues. After removal of 7 bases from V and 4 bases from J, the junction contained 9 bases not matched to a gene. In DNA form, the CDR3 reads TGTGCCAGCATACGACAGGGGGCGCGCGGCACTGAAGCTTTCTTT. Its protein is CASIRQGARGTEAFF. Full variable domain (outside the CDR3, taken from reference TRBV28 and TRBJ1-1): DVKVTQSSRYLVKRTGEKVFLECVQDMDHENMFWYRQDPGLGLRLIYFSYDVKMKEKGDIPEGYSVSREKKERFSLILESASTNQTSMYLCASIRQGARGTEAFFGQGTRLTVV.

The chain employs TRBV30 and TRBJ1-5, with TRBD1 matching 9 bases. The CDR3 runs to 16 residues. V shed 1 base, J shed 0 bases, and the junction held 4 bases outside the gene matches. Germline assignment: CDR1 GTSNPN and CDR2 SVGIG (reference sequence). CDR3 loop: CAWSGRDRVSNQPQHF. Here the CDR3 DNA reads TGTGCCTGGAGTGGCCGGGACAGGGTTAGCAATCAGCCCCAGCATTTT.